The clone carrying this T cell receptor (beta chain) was observed a few times. Its target is unknown. The data were obtained in a study of T cells after yellow fever vaccination. About the study: Where fractions had low cell numbers, libraries were prepared from them with the SMART-Seq v4 Ultra Low Input RNA kit. Findings and limits, study-wide: Most primary-vaccination clones recurred post-booster (under 98% CD4, over 70% CD8). Just a small share of clonotypes turned up in the CD4 compartment as well as the CD8 compartment.

Germline V lookup: CDR1 MDHEN, CDR2 SYDVKM. This CDR3 is built from 15 residues. The J segment lost 2 bases and the V segment lost 6 bases, leaving 10 bases of the junction unmatched. Universal primer sites and UMIs were introduced during 5'RACE template-switching synthesis of TCR cDNA. TCRdb passed the 5' RACE reads through MiXCR, listing each CDR3 protein once. The repertoire holds 150,000 to 200,000 distinct CDR3 sequences, with approximately 10% as singletons. The material sequenced was CD8+ T cells sorted from PBMCs, taken 15 days after the yellow fever booster vaccination. This TCR came from a man younger than 35 who received the YFV17D yellow fever vaccine. The chain links TRBV28 to TRBJ2-7; 7 nucleotides line up with TRBD1. The CDR3 region is CASRSGQAVAYEQYV. CDR3 coding DNA: TGTGCCAGCAGGTCCGGACAGGCCGTTGCCTACGAGCAGTACGTC.